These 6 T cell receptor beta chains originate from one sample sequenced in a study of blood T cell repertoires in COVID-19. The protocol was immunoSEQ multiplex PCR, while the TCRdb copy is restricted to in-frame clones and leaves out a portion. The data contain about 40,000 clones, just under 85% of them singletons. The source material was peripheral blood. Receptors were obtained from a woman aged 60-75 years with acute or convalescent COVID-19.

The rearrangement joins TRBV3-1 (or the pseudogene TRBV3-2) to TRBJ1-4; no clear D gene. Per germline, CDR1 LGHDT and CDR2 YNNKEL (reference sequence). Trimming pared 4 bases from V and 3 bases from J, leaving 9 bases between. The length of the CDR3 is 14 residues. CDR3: CASSRRMANEKLFF. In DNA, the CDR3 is TGTGCCAGCAGCCGGAGGATGGCTAATGAAAAACTGTTTTTT.

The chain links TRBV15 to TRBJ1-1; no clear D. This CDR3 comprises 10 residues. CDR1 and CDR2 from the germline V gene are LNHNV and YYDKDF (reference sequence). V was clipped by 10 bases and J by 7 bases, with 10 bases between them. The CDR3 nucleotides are TGTGCCATAGGTCGCGGTGAAGCTTTCTTT. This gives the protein CAIGRGEAFF.

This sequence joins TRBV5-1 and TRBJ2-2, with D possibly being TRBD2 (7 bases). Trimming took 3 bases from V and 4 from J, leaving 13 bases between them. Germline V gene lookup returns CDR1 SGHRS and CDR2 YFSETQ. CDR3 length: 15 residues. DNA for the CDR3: TGCGCCAGCAGCTCGGGGGGCCCTGGCACCGGGGAGCTGTTTTTT. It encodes CASSSGGPGTGELFF.

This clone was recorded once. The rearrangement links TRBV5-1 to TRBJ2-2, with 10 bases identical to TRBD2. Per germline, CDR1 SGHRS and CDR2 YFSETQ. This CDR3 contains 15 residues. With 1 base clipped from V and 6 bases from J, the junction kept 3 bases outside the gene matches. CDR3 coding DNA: TGCGCCAGCAGCTTGACCAGCGGGAGGGCCGGGGAGCTGTTTTTT. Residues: CASSLTSGRAGELFF.

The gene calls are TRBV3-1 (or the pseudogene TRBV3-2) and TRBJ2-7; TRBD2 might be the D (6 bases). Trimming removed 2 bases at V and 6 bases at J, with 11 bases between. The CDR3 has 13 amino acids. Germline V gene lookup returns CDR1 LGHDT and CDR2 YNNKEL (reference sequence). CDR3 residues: CASSQRDWGEQYF. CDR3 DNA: TGTGCCAGCAGCCAAAGGGACTGGGGCGAGCAGTACTTC.

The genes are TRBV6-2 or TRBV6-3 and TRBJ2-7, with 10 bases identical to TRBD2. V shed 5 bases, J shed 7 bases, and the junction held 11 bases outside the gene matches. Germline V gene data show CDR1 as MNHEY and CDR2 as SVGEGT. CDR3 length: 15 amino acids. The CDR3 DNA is TGTGCCAGCAGTGTTAGCGGGAGGTGGGGCTGGGAGCAGTACTTC. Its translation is CASSVSGRWGWEQYF.